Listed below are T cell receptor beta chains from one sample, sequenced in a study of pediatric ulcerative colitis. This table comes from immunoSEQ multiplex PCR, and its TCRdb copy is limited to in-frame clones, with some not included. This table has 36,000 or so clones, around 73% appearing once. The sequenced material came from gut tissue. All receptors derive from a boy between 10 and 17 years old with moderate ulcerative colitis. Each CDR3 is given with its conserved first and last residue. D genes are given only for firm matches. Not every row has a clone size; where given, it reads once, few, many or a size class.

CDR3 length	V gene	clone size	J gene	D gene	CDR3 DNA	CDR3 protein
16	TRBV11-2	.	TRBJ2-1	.	TGTGCCAGCAGCTGGCCCGGGGTCTTCGGCTACAATGAGCAGTTCTTC	CASSWPGVFGYNEQFF
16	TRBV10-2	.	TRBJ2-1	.	TGCGCCAGCAGTGGATTAGGCGTGTACTCCTACAATGAGCAGTTCTTC	CASSGLGVYSYNEQFF
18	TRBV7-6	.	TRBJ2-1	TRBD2	TGTGCCAGCAGCTTAGCCCCTAGCGGGCAGAGCTCCTACAATGAGCAGTTCTTC	CASSLAPSGQSSYNEQFF
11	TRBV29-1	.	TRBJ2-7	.	TGCAGCGTCGATGGAGGGCTCGAGCAGTACTTC	CSVDGGLEQYF
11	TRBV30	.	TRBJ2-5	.	TGTGCCTGGGCTCCGGGTCAGACCCAGTACTTC	CAWAPGQTQYF
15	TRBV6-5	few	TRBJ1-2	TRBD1	TGTGCCAGCAGTCGGGACAGGAGCCCCCTCTATGGCTACACCTTC	CASSRDRSPLYGYTF
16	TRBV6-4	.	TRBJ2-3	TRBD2	TGTGCCAGCAGTGAAGGGACTAGCGATAGCACAGATACGCAGTATTTT	CASSEGTSDSTDTQYF
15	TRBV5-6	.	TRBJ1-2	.	TGTGCCAGCAGCTTGGTGCCCGGGGGCGGCTATGGCTACACCTTC	CASSLVPGGGYGYTF
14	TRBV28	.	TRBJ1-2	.	TGTGCCACTGGGTGGGCAGTAACCGGATATGGCTACACCTTC	CATGWAVTGYGYTF
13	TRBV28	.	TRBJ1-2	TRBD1	TGTGCCAGCAGCGAGGACAGGGTCGGTGGCTACACCTTC	CASSEDRVGGYTF
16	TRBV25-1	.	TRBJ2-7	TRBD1	TGTGCCAGCAGTGACCCAAGACAGGGTATTAGTTCCGAGCAGTACTTC	CASSDPRQGISSEQYF
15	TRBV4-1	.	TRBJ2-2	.	TGCGCCAGCAGCCGGTCACAGGGTGGCACCGGGGAGCTGTTTTTT	CASSRSQGGTGELFF
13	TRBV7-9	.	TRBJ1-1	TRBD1	TGTGCCAGCGGGGGACAGGGGGACACTGAAGCTTTCTTT	CASGGQGDTEAFF
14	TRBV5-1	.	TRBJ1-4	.	TGCGCCAGCAGCTTTGGACGGAGTAATGAAAAACTGTTTTTT	CASSFGRSNEKLFF
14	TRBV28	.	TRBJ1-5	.	TGTGCCAGCAGTTTATGGCGCGGCAATCAGCCCCAGCATTTT	CASSLWRGNQPQHF
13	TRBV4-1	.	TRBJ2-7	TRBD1	TGCGCCAGCAGCCGGGACAGGTCCTTAGGTCTGTACTTC	CASSRDRSLGLYF
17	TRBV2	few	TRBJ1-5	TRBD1	TGTGCCAGCCGGACAGGGGTCTGGGTTGGGGGCAATCAGCCCCAGCATTTT	CASRTGVWVGGNQPQHF
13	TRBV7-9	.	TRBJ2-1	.	TGTGCCAGCAGCTTGAGCGCCCAATGGGTCGAATTCTTC	CASSLSAQWVEFF
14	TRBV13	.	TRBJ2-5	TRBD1	TGTGCCAGCAGCAAGAGGACAGGGATAGAGACCCAGTACTTC	CASSKRTGIETQYF
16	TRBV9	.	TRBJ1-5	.	TGTGCCAGCAGCGTAGGGGGGCAGTTAGGGAGTCAGCCCCAGCATTTT	CASSVGGQLGSQPQHF
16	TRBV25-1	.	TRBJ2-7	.	TGTGCCAGCAGTGAATCTGGTTTACCGGGGCGCTACGAGCAGTACTTC	CASSESGLPGRYEQYF
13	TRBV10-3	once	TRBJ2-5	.	TGTGCCATCAGAAGGTGGCAGGAAGAGACCCAGTACTTC	CAIRRWQEETQYF
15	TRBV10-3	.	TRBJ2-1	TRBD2	TGTGCCATCAGATTAGGGACTAGCGGTTCAAATGAGCAGTTCTTC	CAIRLGTSGSNEQFF
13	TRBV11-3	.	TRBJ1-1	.	TGTGCCAGCAGCTTTAACAGTAACACTGAAGCTTTCTTT	CASSFNSNTEAFF
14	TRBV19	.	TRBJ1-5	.	TGTGCCACCTCACCTGGCGGTGGGAATCAGCCCCAGCATTTT	CATSPGGGNQPQHF
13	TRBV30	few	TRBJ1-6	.	TGTGCCTGGAGTTTTGGGGTGGGTTCACCCCTCCACTTT	CAWSFGVGSPLHF
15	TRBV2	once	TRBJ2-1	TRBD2	TGTGCCAGCAGAACCCTAGCGGGAGGTGACAATGAGCAGTTCTTC	CASRTLAGGDNEQFF
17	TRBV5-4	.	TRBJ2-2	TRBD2	TGTGCCAGCAGCTTCGGCGGGACTAGCGATCTGACCGGGGAGCTGTTTTTT	CASSFGGTSDLTGELFF
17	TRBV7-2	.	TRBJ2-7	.	TGTGCCAGCAGCTTCTCAGGGGGGGGCGGAGGCTCCTACGAGCAGTACTTC	CASSFSGGGGGSYEQYF
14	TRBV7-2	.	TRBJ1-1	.	TGTGCCAGCAGCTTAGTCGGAGGCTTAGGGGAAGCTTTCTTT	CASSLVGGLGEAFF
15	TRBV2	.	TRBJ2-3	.	TGTGCCAGCACAACCAGGGAAGCCTCCACAGATACGCAGTATTTT	CASTTREASTDTQYF
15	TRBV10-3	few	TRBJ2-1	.	TGTGCCATCACCGCCGGGCGGGGCTCCTACAATGAGCAGTTCTTC	CAITAGRGSYNEQFF
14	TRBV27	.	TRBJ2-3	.	TGTGCCAGCAGTTTCCTGACAGACACAGATACGCAGTATTTT	CASSFLTDTDTQYF
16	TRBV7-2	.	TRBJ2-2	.	TGTGCCAGCAGCTCGACAGTACCCAGGAGCACCGGGGAGCTGTTTTTT	CASSSTVPRSTGELFF
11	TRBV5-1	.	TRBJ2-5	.	TGCGCCAGCACCTTACAAGAGACCCAGTACTTC	CASTLQETQYF
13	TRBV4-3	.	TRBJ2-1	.	TGCGCCAGCAGCCAAGAAGGGGCGGATGAGCAGTTCTTC	CASSQEGADEQFF
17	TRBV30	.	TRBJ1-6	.	TGTGCCTGGATTAGACAGGAACTCAGCTCCTATAATTCACCCCTCCACTTT	CAWIRQELSSYNSPLHF
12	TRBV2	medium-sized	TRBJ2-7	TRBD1	TGTGCCAGCGACTGGGACAGGGGCGACAAAACCTTC	CASDWDRGDKTF
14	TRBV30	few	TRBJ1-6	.	TGTGCCTGGAGCCGAGCGGACAGAGATTCACCCCTCCACTTT	CAWSRADRDSPLHF